The clone carrying this T cell receptor (beta chain) has only one observation. The CDR3 spans 16 residues. Germline V CDR1 and CDR2: SGHDN, FVKESK. The V end was cut by 4 bases, the J end by 4 bases, with 18 bases between. Per the original data handling: It was from reference gene primer amplification that nucleated cell counts were estimated. TCRdb's table, derived via immunoSEQ multiplex PCR, lists solely in-frame clones and lacks some. V and J calls and clone size are those listed in that table; D and trimming were worked out from the DNA. The sample records almost 25,000 clones, 75% to 85% being singletons. This sample is drawn from a study of blood T cell repertoires in COVID-19. About the research overall: Whether acute or convalescent, the COVID-19 samples came from the United States, Italy and Spain. T cells, B-cell-depleted T cells, or PBMCs supplied cDNA or gDNA.

This receptor was obtained from a human donor in a cohort sampled during active COVID-19. The V call is TRBV14, the J call TRBJ2-3, with D possibly being TRBD2 (5 bases). The sample consisted of peripheral blood. CDR3 coding DNA: TGTGCCAGCAGCCCAATTCGGGTGACTAATCCAGATACGCAGTATTTT. Its protein product is CASSPIRVTNPDTQYF.